The T cell receptor (beta chain) described here comes from a study of CD8+CD57+ T cells in acquired aplastic anemia. In the study overall: An average of roughly 3 ug of DNA was obtained from sorted CD4+ and CD8+ cells. Study-level points and caveats: Patients and controls had in common 25 to 30 CD8+ CDR3 sequences.

The use of genomic DNA as template underpinned the TCR beta VDJ and CDR3 profiling. TCRdb re-called the reads through MiXCR, storing one row per CDR3 protein. In the table there are about 200,000 distinct CDR3 sequences, about half of which are singletons. Remarks on this clonotype: Its antigen is unknown.

With V trimmed by 6 bases and J by 4 bases, 6 bases remained unmatched. Germline values: CDR1 ENHRY, CDR2 SYGVKD. CDR3 size: 14 residues. In patients chosen for sequencing, flow cytometry had shown CD8+CD57+ cell expansion. The chain couples TRBV10-3 to TRBJ1-1, with 9 bases fitting TRBD1. The clonotype was recovered from a human donor with aplastic anemia. Material for sequencing was sorted CD4+, CD8+, or CD8+CD57+ T cells (not recorded which) from PBMCs. The CDR3 region has the DNA TGTGCCATCAGGAGGGACAGGGAGGGCACTGAAGCTTTCTTT. Residues: CAIRRDREGTEAFF.